The 26 T cell receptor beta chains in this list originate from one sample, sequenced in a study of T cell changes during pregnancy in multiple sclerosis. Using immunoSEQ multiplex PCR, the repertoire was profiled, and TCRdb retains in-frame clones only, with some absent. The table shows about 32,000 clones, with about 92% occurring only once. The material sequenced was CD4+ T cells from peripheral blood mononuclear cells, taken in the second trimester of pregnancy. All receptors come from a female donor with multiple sclerosis, enrolled in a pregnancy study.

In this sample, this clone turned up a few times. The CDR3 region is CASQTGQGNQPQHF. DNA of the CDR3: TGTGCCAGCCAGACGGGACAGGGGAATCAGCCCCAGCATTTT. This sequence joins TRBV19 and TRBJ1-5; TRBD1 matches 10 bases. Per germline, CDR1 LNHDA and CDR2 SQIVND (reference sequence). This CDR3 comprises 14 residues. Losses at the gene ends were 9 bases for V and 4 bases for J; bases not matched to a gene: 6. Complete variable domain (other parts from reference TRBV19 and TRBJ1-5): DGGITQSPKYLFRKEGQNVTLSCEQNLNHDAMYWYRQDPGQGLRLIYYSQIVNDFQKGDIAEGYSVSREKKESFPLTVTSAQKNPTAFYLCASQTGQGNQPQHFGDGTRLSIL.

The chain has TRBV6-5 and TRBJ1-5, with 7 bases aligning to TRBD1. In germline, CDR1 is MNHEY, CDR2 SVGAGI. V was clipped by 4 bases and J by 6 bases; unmatched bases: 6. The CDR3 runs to 14 residues. The CDR3 region has the DNA TGTGCCAGCAGTTCGAGACAGGGCCCTCAGCCCCAGCATTTT. Translated, it gives CASSSRQGPQPQHF.

The chain has TRBV5-1 and TRBJ1-2; possibly TRBD1 for D (5 bases). The V and J ends lost 1 base and 3 bases respectively, with 10 bases between them. The CDR3 loop spans 14 amino acids. Germline lookup yields CDR1 SGHRS and CDR2 YFSETQ. The CDR3 region is CASSLRGSDYGYTF. In DNA form, the CDR3 reads TGCGCCAGCAGCTTGAGGGGCAGCGACTATGGCTACACCTTC.

The chain employs TRBV19 and TRBJ1-5; tentatively, D is TRBD1 (5 bases). Trimming left V 7 bases short and J 3 bases short, with 16 bases between. The CDR3 covers 15 residues. Germline CDR1 and CDR2: LNHDA and SQIVND (reference sequence). The CDR3 here is CASTAGRTLNQPQHF. The CDR3 nucleotides are TGTGCCAGTACGGCGGGACGGACACTCAATCAGCCCCAGCATTTT.

The V call is TRBV5-4, the J call TRBJ1-2; D uncertain. This CDR3 is built from 16 residues. V was clipped by 0 bases and J by 2 bases, with 14 bases between them. The germline V gene has CDR1 SGHNT and CDR2 YYREEE (reference sequence). The CDR3 DNA reads TGTGCCAGCAGCTTGGCAGGCCTCCCAGAGAACTATGGCTACACCTTC. It encodes CASSLAGLPENYGYTF.

The chain joins TRBV18 to TRBJ2-1; TRBD2 aligns across 11 bases. This CDR3 has 14 amino acids. V shed 3 bases and J 5 bases; nucleotides not matched to a gene: 0. The germline CDR1 and CDR2 sequences are KGHSH and LQKENI. In DNA form, the CDR3 reads TGTGCCAGCTCACCGGGACTAGCGGACAATGAGCAGTTCTTC. This translates into CASSPGLADNEQFF.

The chain employs TRBV19 and TRBJ1-2; tentatively, D is TRBD1 (6 bases). Germline V lookup: CDR1 LNHDA, CDR2 SQIVND (reference sequence). Trimming took 7 bases from V and 2 from J, leaving 20 bases between them. The length of the CDR3 is 16 residues. The chain's CDR3 is CASTILQGRGNYGYTF. The CDR3 nucleotides read TGTGCCAGTACCATATTACAGGGAAGAGGCAACTATGGCTACACCTTC.

The CDR3: CASSELAGGPRIDTQYF. Here the CDR3 DNA reads TGTGCCAGCAGCGAGCTAGCGGGAGGGCCGAGGATAGATACGCAGTATTTT. The genes are TRBV14 and TRBJ2-3; 12 bases map to TRBD2. Germline assignment: CDR1 SGHDN and CDR2 FVKESK. Trimming cost V 5 bases and J 5 bases; bases outside gene matches: 11. This CDR3 spans 17 amino acids.

The chain has TRBV30 and TRBJ1-1; a weak D match, TRBD1 (5 bases). The CDR3 totals 16 residues. Germline lookup yields CDR1 GTSNPN and CDR2 SVGIG (reference sequence). With 2 bases removed from V and 0 bases from J, the gap between germline ends came to 16 bases. The CDR3 spells CAWSLWGGPMNTEAFF. The CDR3 DNA reads TGTGCCTGGAGTCTCTGGGGCGGTCCCATGAACACTGAAGCTTTCTTT.

The rearrangement uses TRBV30 and TRBJ1-2, with 10 bases fitting TRBD1. The V segment lost 3 bases and the J segment 4 bases; nucleotides outside the gene matches: 2. The germline V gene has CDR1 GTSNPN and CDR2 SVGIG (reference sequence). The CDR3 covers 13 residues. The CDR3 here is CAWRDRGTYGYTF. The CDR3 DNA reads TGTGCCTGGAGGGACAGGGGGACCTATGGCTACACCTTC.

The rearrangement joins TRBV27 to TRBJ2-1, with 8 bases matching TRBD2. Germline CDR1 MNHEY, CDR2 SMNVEV (reference sequence). CDR3 length: 17 residues. Germline trimming cut 5 bases from V and 1 base from J; bases unmatched to any gene: 10. CDR3 protein: CASSHKTGGTSYNEQFF. CDR3 nucleotides: TGTGCCAGCAGTCACAAAACGGGGGGGACTTCCTACAATGAGCAGTTCTTC.

V gene TRBV4-1 combines with J gene TRBJ2-7; no reliable D call. V was cut by 0 bases and J by 0 bases, with 12 bases left in between. Germline V gives CDR1 MGHRA, CDR2 YSYEKL. The CDR3 length is 16 residues. The CDR3 DNA sequence: TGCGCCAGCAGCCAAGAAGGCACATCTAGCTCCTACGAGCAGTACTTC. Translated: CASSQEGTSSSYEQYF.

The J gene is TRBJ2-1, the V gene TRBV28, with D perhaps TRBD2 (6 bases). The CDR3 consists of 18 residues. CDR1 is MDHEN and CDR2 is SYDVKM in the germline V gene. Trimming removed 4 bases at V and 1 base at J, with 20 bases between. This CDR3 reads CASSSILGGRNSYNEQFF. The CDR3 region has the DNA TGTGCCAGCAGTTCAATCTTGGGGGGACGTAATTCCTACAATGAGCAGTTCTTC.

The chain recombines TRBV29-1 with TRBJ2-3; D remains ambiguous. Looked up from germline, CDR1 is SQVTM and CDR2 is ANQGSEA. This CDR3 spans 14 amino acids. Trimming cost V 1 base and J 5 bases, with 13 bases left between them. CDR3 sequence reads: CSVEGQSFGDTQYF. The CDR3 DNA reads TGCAGCGTTGAAGGCCAGTCTTTTGGAGATACGCAGTATTTT.

The V call is TRBV2, the J call TRBJ2-5; 9 bases are a match to TRBD1. Trimming cost V 9 bases and J 5 bases; bases outside gene matches: 4. The CDR3 spans 12 residues. Germline V gene lookup returns CDR1 SNHLY and CDR2 FYNNEI. For the CDR3, the DNA is TGTGCCAGAGGGACAGGGTACGAGACCCAGTACTTC. Its protein product is CARGTGYETQYF.

The chain employs TRBV7-9 and TRBJ1-2, with a weak D call TRBD1 (5 bases). The CDR3 sequence is 13 residues long. Trimming stripped 5 bases from V and 0 bases from J, with 7 bases between. Germline assignment: CDR1 SEHNR and CDR2 FQNEAQ (reference sequence). For the CDR3, the DNA is TGTGCCAGCAGCACAGGTTCTAACTATGGCTACACCTTC. This sequence encodes CASSTGSNYGYTF.

In DNA, the CDR3 is TGTGCCATCAGTGAGTCGTTAGCCCGGCCCGATGAGCAGTTCTTC. It is translated as CAISESLARPDEQFF. V usage is TRBV10-3 and J usage is TRBJ2-1; D is unresolved. Trimming left V 0 bases short and J 8 bases short, with 14 bases between. The germline V gene encodes CDR1 ENHRY and CDR2 SYGVKD. The CDR3 extends over 15 amino acids.

This rearrangement joins TRBV5-6 to TRBJ1-1, with D possibly matching TRBD1 (6 bases). Trimming shortened V by 0 bases and J by 1 base, and 16 bases separated the two germline ends. CDR1 is SGHDT and CDR2 is YYEEEE in the germline V gene. The CDR3 is made up of 17 amino acids. The CDR3 protein is CASSLVGRGATNTEAFF. As DNA, the CDR3 is TGTGCCAGCAGCTTGGTTGGCAGGGGCGCGACGAACACTGAAGCTTTCTTT.

The chain joins TRBV19 to TRBJ1-2; maybe TRBD1 (5 bases). Between the trimmed V and J ends, which lost 7 bases and 4 bases, there was a span of 16 bases. CDR1 and CDR2 (germline): LNHDA, SQIVND (reference sequence). The CDR3 loop spans 14 amino acids. The CDR3 here is CASTSFREPYGYTF. For the CDR3, the DNA is TGTGCCAGTACCTCGTTCAGGGAACCCTATGGCTACACCTTC.

The genes are TRBV2 and TRBJ1-5; 7 bases fit TRBD1. The CDR3 loop spans 15 amino acids. In germline, CDR1 is SNHLY, CDR2 FYNNEI. Trimming removed 6 bases from V and 2 bases from J; junction bases left unmatched: 7. The CDR3 region is CASRRQGNGNQPQHF. Written as DNA, the CDR3 is TGTGCCAGCAGGCGACAGGGAAATGGCAATCAGCCCCAGCATTTT.

V is TRBV28 and J is TRBJ2-7, with D hard to call. Trimming stripped 2 bases from V and 2 bases from J, with 10 bases between. The CDR3 is made up of 14 amino acids. The germline CDR1 and CDR2 sequences are MDHEN and SYDVKM. CDR3 sequence (DNA): TGTGCCAGCAGTTTAACGGGTCCAACCTACGAGCAGTACTTC. It encodes CASSLTGPTYEQYF.

A remark on this clone: A read error may produce the germline difference seen at one junction end. The V call is TRBV6-6, the J call TRBJ2-1, with 7 nucleotides matching TRBD2. Germline CDR1 MNHNY, CDR2 SVGAGI (reference sequence). CDR3 length: 15 amino acids. The CDR3 is CASSDSGLPYNEQFF. DNA of the CDR3: TGTGCCAGCAGTGACTCGGGACTACCCTACAATGAGCAGTTCTTC.

V is TRBV28 and J is TRBJ1-5; the D gene is possibly TRBD1 (6 bases). CDR3 length: 15 residues. Trimming took 5 bases from V and 7 from J, leaving 18 bases between them. CDR1 is MDHEN, CDR2 SYDVKM, per germline. The CDR3 loop is CASSGELRGSQPQHF. The CDR3 nucleotides are TGTGCCAGCAGTGGGGAACTCAGGGGCTCGCAGCCCCAGCATTTT.

The chain joins TRBV4-3 to TRBJ1-2; TRBD1 is a possible D gene (5 bases). The CDR3 totals 15 residues. V shed 2 bases and J shed 7 bases, with 17 bases lying between them. CDR1 and CDR2 from the germline V gene are LGHNA and YSLEER. The CDR3 coding sequence is TGCGCCAGCAGCCAAACGGCGGGGGTAGTGGGTGGCTACACCTTC. The encoded protein is CASSQTAGVVGGYTF.

This chain connects TRBV4-2 to TRBJ2-2, with TRBD2 as a possible D gene (5 bases). Germline assignment: CDR1 LGHNA and CDR2 YNFKEQ. Trimming removed 0 bases from V and 4 bases from J, with 9 bases in between. CDR3 length: 15 amino acids. The chain's CDR3 is CASSQEVSGTGELFF. CDR3 DNA sequence: TGTGCCAGCAGCCAAGAAGTCAGCGGCACCGGGGAGCTGTTTTTT.

V gene TRBV28 combines with J gene TRBJ1-6; the D is unclear. With 4 bases removed from V and 12 bases from J, the gap between germline ends came to 10 bases. Germline values: CDR1 MDHEN, CDR2 SYDVKM. The CDR3 runs 12 residues. CDR3 nucleotide sequence: TGTGCCAGCAGTTCCCACCCGGGACCCCTCCACTTT. Its translation: CASSSHPGPLHF.